The rows below give T cell receptor beta chains drawn from one sample of a study of T-cell reconstitution after alpha-beta-depleted transplantation in children. TCRdb independently ran MiXCR on the PCR reads; one entry per CDR3 protein. The sample yields around 600,000 distinct CDR3 sequences, 10% seen once. Sequencing used PBMCs from the stem cell graft donor, obtained from the stem cell graft. These TCRs come from a human donor who donated a stem cell graft to a child with acute myeloid leukemia. The conserved cysteine and the conserved F or W are not part of the CDR3 here.

CDR3 length	V gene	J gene	CDR3 protein
10	TRBV20-1	TRBJ2-5	SASSGLETQY
13	TRBV24-1	TRBJ2-1	ATSGINREDQEQF
14	TRBV5-1	TRBJ2-1	ASSLSSSGRAQEQF
15	TRBV7-3	TRBJ2-1	ASSPTASGRVDNEQF
13	TRBV7-2	TRBJ2-7	ASSLVSSGCYEQY
9	TRBV20-1	TRBJ2-5	SARVGETQY
13	TRBV7-8	TRBJ2-7	ASSYGQPSSYEQY
13	TRBV4-1	TRBJ2-2	ASSQEGRDGGELF
15	TRBV7-2	TRBJ1-5	ASSLGQGTGANQPQH
12	TRBV29-1	TRBJ1-2	SVEDTDTRYGYT
13	TRBV25-1	TRBJ2-7	ASARAGTGAYEQY
14	TRBV3-1	TRBJ2-7	ASSQGSAGMAYEQY
14	TRBV12-3/TRBV12-4	TRBJ2-3	ASSKGRDYRTDTQY
13	TRBV19	TRBJ2-1	ASSTTGSGYNEQF
12	TRBV20-1	TRBJ2-7	SARAGDRAYEQY
12	TRBV29-1	TRBJ2-3	SVGLRGSTDTQY
13	TRBV21-1	TRBJ2-2	ASSKGVENTGELF
11	TRBV12-3/TRBV12-4	TRBJ1-2	ASTARGSYGYT
13	TRBV20-1	TRBJ2-3	SAFKALRDTDTQY
11	TRBV24-1	TRBJ2-3	ATRGPRTDTQY
11	TRBV7-3	TRBJ2-5	ASSQLAGETQY
12	TRBV3-1	TRBJ2-5	ASSPRTGQETQY
14	TRBV29-1	TRBJ2-1	SVDDEGGFSYNEQF
12	TRBV12-3/TRBV12-4	TRBJ2-2	ASSQGLASGELF
14	TRBV12-3/TRBV12-4	TRBJ2-6	ASMHFRGPGANVLT
14	TRBV6-1	TRBJ2-1	ATSRDNLPNYNEQF
12	TRBV2	TRBJ2-2	ASTLGLAGGELF
13	TRBV12-3/TRBV12-4	TRBJ1-6	ASSLGGKGGSPLH
13	TRBV5-1	TRBJ2-7	ASSYAGRSTYEQY
13	TRBV5-4	TRBJ1-1	ASSPWGQIVPEAF
14	TRBV7-2	TRBJ2-1	ASSPAGRESYNEQF
12	TRBV24-1	TRBJ1-1	ATSDSPMSTEAF
13	TRBV5-6	TRBJ2-3	ASRSPGLAADTQY
14	TRBV6-2/TRBV6-3	TRBJ2-1	ASSYWGTGSTSEQF
12	TRBV4-2	TRBJ2-7	ASSPGGMEVEQY
12	TRBV28	TRBJ2-7	ASRGAGISYEQY
11	TRBV20-1	TRBJ2-5	SARVSGGETQY
12	TRBV9	TRBJ2-1	ASSVGDRTKEQF
11	TRBV4-3	TRBJ2-2	ASSQTYNGELF
11	TRBV9	TRBJ2-5	ASSPTGWETQY
11	TRBV7-8	TRBJ2-7	ASTAGHEYEQY
11	TRBV20-1	TRBJ2-5	SAFFSTQETQY
14	TRBV7-2	TRBJ2-7	ASSLAAGSGAYEQY
13	TRBV7-3	TRBJ2-1	ASSRTGDPYNEQF
11	TRBV19	TRBJ2-1	ASSINFLNEQF
11	TRBV18	TRBJ2-7	ASSPGRGYEQY
12	TRBV27	TRBJ2-7	ASSSPGLAAEQY
14	TRBV30	TRBJ2-1	AWSVLGLAGDDEQF
12	TRBV29-1	TRBJ2-7	SAGGGRLENEQY
13	TRBV5-1	TRBJ2-1	ASSLATSDYNEQF
13	TRBV6-2/TRBV6-3	TRBJ1-1	ASSEPGYQNTEAF
12	TRBV14	TRBJ2-5	ASRPGGIQETQY
11	TRBV6-2/TRBV6-3	TRBJ2-7	ASTLGYVYEQY
9	TRBV30	TRBJ2-1	AWRGGGKQF
13	TRBV27	TRBJ2-1	ASSLGVLSYNEQF
12	TRBV12-3/TRBV12-4	TRBJ1-1	ASSSLTGNTEAF
12	TRBV20-1	TRBJ2-3	SASGLGDTDTQY
13	TRBV7-3	TRBJ2-5	ASSFRQGGRETQY
15	TRBV7-7	TRBJ2-5	ASSLWASGMEGETQY